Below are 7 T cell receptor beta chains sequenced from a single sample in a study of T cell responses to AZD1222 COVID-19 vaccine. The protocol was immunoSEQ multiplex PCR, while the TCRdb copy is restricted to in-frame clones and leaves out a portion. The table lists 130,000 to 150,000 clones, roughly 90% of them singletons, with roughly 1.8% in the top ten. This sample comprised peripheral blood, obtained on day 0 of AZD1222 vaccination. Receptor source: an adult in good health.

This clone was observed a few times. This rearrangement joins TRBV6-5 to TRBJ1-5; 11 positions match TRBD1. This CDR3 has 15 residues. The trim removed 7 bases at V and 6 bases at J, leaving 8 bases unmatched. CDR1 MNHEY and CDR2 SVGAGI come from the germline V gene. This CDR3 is CASTGTGGAGQPQHF. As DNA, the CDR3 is TGTGCCAGCACCGGGACAGGGGGGGCAGGTCAGCCCCAGCATTTT.

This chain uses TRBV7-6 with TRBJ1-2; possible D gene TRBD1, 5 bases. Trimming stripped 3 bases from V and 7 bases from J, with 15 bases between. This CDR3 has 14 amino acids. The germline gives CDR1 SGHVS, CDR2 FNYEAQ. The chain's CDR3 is CASSFGTGGIGYTF. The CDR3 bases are TGTGCCAGCAGCTTCGGGACTGGGGGGATTGGCTACACCTTC. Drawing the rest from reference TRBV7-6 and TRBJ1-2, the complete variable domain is GAGVSQSPRYKVTKRGQDVALRCDPISGHVSLYWYRQALGQGPEFLTYFNYEAQQDKSGLPNDRFSAERPEGSISTLTIQRTEQRDSAMYRCASSFGTGGIGYTFGSGTRLTVV.

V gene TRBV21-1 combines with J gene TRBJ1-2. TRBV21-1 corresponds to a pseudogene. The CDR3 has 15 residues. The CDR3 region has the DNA TGTGCCAGCAGCAAAGCCCACCCAGACCACTATGGCTACACCTTC. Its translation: CASSKAHPDHYGYTF.

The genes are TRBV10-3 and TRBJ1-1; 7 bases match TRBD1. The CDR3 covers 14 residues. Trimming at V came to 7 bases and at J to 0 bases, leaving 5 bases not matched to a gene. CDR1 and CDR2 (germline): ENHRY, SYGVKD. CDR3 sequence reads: CAITPTGMNTEAFF. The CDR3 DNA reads TGTGCCATCACCCCGACAGGGATGAACACTGAAGCTTTCTTT.

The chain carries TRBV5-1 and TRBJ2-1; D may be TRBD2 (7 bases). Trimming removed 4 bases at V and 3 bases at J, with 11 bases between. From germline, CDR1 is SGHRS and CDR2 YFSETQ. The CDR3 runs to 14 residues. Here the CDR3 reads CASSRGEGYNEQFF. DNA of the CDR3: TGCGCCAGCAGCAGGGGGGAGGGCTACAATGAGCAGTTCTTC.

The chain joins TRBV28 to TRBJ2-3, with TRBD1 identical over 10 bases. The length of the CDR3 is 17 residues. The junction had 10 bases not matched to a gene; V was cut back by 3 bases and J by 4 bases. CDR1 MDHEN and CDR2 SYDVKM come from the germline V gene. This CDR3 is CASSFSPGQGNADTQYF. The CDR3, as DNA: TGTGCCAGCAGTTTCTCCCCGGGACAGGGGAACGCAGATACGCAGTATTTT. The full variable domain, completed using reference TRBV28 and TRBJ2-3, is DVKVTQSSRYLVKRTGEKVFLECVQDMDHENMFWYRQDPGLGLRLIYFSYDVKMKEKGDIPEGYSVSREKKERFSLILESASTNQTSMYLCASSFSPGQGNADTQYFGPGTRLTVL.

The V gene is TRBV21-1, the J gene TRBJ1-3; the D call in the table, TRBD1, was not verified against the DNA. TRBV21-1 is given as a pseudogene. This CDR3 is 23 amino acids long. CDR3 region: CASSKRKEGSGQNSKDSGNTIYF. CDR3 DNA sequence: TGTGCCAGCAGCAAAAGAAAAGAAGGGTCGGGACAGAACTCCAAGGACTCTGGAAACACCATATATTTT.